The source of this TCR beta chain is a study of cytomegalovirus exposure and HLA in healthy donors. As for the study in general: The 90 to 150 validation repertoires used the same platform as the 550 to 800 first-cohort repertoires (as reported by a later analysis). Study-level findings and limits: One later analysis, an examination of the 100 to 150 validation repertoires, found that first-cohort TCR clusters tended to co-occur in them. Rarity characterized most TCR sequences, yet some public TCRs appeared in many donors.

Method: immunoSEQ multiplex PCR; TCRdb's copy keeps in-frame clones and lacks some. Of roughly 220,000 clones in the sample, 80% to 85% were seen once. Concerning this clone itself: Its matching antigen is unknown.

The sequence was obtained from a young woman in good health and CMV-seropositive. The sequencing input was PBMCs.

CDR3 in amino acids: CASSFRGNTEAFF. The CDR3 coding sequence is TGTGCCAGCAGTTTTAGGGGGAACACTGAAGCTTTCTTT. V and J are TRBV27 and TRBJ1-1, with D possibly matching TRBD1 (5 bases). CDR1 is MNHEY and CDR2 is SMNVEV in the germline V gene (reference sequence). V lost 3 bases to trimming and J lost 1 base, with 6 bases between them. This CDR3 has 13 residues.